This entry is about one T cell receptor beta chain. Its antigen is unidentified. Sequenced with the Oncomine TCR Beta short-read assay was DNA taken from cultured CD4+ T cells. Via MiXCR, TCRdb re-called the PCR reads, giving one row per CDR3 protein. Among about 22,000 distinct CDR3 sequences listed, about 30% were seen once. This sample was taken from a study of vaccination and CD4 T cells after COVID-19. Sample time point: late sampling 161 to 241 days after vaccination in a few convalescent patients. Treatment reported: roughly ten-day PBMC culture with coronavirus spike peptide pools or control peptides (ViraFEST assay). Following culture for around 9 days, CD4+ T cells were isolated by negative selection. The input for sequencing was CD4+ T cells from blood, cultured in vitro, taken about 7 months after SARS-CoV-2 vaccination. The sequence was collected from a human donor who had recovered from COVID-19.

CDR3 protein: CASNRATYNEQFF. CDR3 bases: TGTGCCAGCAACAGGGCAACCTACAATGAGCAGTTCTTC. The J gene is TRBJ2-1, the V gene TRBV2, with TRBD1 as a possible D gene (6 bases). The V end was cut by 7 bases, the J end by 2 bases, with 9 bases between. The CDR3 runs to 13 residues. Looked up from germline, CDR1 is SNHLY and CDR2 is FYNNEI.